A single T cell receptor (beta chain) is shown here with its context. Its matching antigen is unknown. TCRdb reprocessed the RT-PCR reads via MiXCR and lists one record per CDR3 protein. The sample has 650,000 to 850,000 distinct CDR3 sequences; 14% are singletons. The CDR3 consists of 15 residues. V shed 3 bases and J shed 8 bases, with 16 bases lying between them. These data belong to a study of response to subunit inactivated influenza vaccine. Study-wide findings and caveats: Authors suggested that a seasonal influenza vaccination recruits few new T cells each time.

V gene TRBV12-3 or TRBV12-4 combines with J gene TRBJ1-4, with D tentatively TRBD1 (6 bases). Sample: PBMCs from blood, taken 14 to 15 days before vaccination. This receptor was obtained from a middle-aged man who received an inactivated influenza vaccine. The CDR3 DNA is TGTGCCAGCAGTTTTGGGACACTGAGGGGCGAAAAACTGTTTTTT. It translates to CASSFGTLRGEKLFF.